This T cell receptor (beta chain) was profiled in a study of blood T cells in healthy people across ages. The study, taken as a whole, reports: The percentage of naive T cells correlated strongly with TCR beta diversity.

A J-beta primer mix and a sample-barcoded 5' primer were used in a second PCR of roughly 7 to 12 cycles. TCRdb re-derived calls from the 5' RACE reads in MiXCR, one entry per CDR3 protein. The sample records about 1.4 million distinct CDR3 sequences, roughly 60% being singletons. Germline CDR1 and CDR2: MNHEY and SVGEGT. Trimming left V 6 bases short and J 3 bases short, with 9 bases between. The CDR3 consists of 12 residues. Details on this clonotype: The antigen remains unidentified.

The sequenced sample consisted of blood. V usage is TRBV6-2 or TRBV6-3 and J usage is TRBJ2-7; the D is unclear. The origin of this receptor is a man in his late teens or twenties in good health. As DNA, the CDR3 is TGTGCCAGCAGCCTACTCTACTACGAGCAGTACTTC. Protein: CASSLLYYEQYF.